The clone carrying this TCR beta chain qualifies as medium-sized. Its antigen is undetermined. This beta chain slipped into a library made for alpha chains as a stray read, so its size is not meaningful. Between the trimmed V and J ends, which lost 5 bases and 4 bases, there was a span of 17 bases. CDR3 length: 15 amino acids. CDR1 is SGHAT, CDR2 FQNNGV, per germline. On each TCR cDNA molecule, a unique molecular identifier was present. TCRdb reanalysed the 5' RACE reads using MiXCR and keeps one entry per CDR3 protein. Seen here are thousands of distinct CDR3 sequences, around 4.9% observed once, and the top ten hold 23%. The time point denotes: sample taken at primary tumor resection. The input material, whole RNA from tumor, nontumor lung or frozen PBMC, was sequenced unsorted. The source of the sample is a study of spatial heterogeneity in lung cancer. Broader study findings: The estimate shows that only roughly 7% of tumor T cells were covered for alpha and approximately 13% for beta chains. Tracking of tumor mutation counts was seen in expanded intratumoral alpha and beta TCR counts.

The source is a male donor with early-stage non-small cell lung cancer. The chain uses TRBV11-2 and TRBJ1-1; D not resolved. The sample was lung tumor tissue, taken at surgery. The CDR3 sequence is CASSPDWSWGTEAFF. The CDR3 bases are TGTGCCAGCAGCCCCGACTGGAGCTGGGGCACTGAAGCTTTCTTT.